This T cell receptor beta chain was obtained from a study of T cell responses to AZD1222 COVID-19 vaccine. This clone appeared once. Germline V gene lookup returns CDR1 SNHLY and CDR2 FYNNEI. The CDR3 has 13 amino acids. Trimming removed 6 bases from V and 11 bases from J, with 14 bases in between. Clones were sequenced by immunoSEQ multiplex PCR, and TCRdb holds only the in-frame ones, with some missing. Seen here are around 88,000 clones, almost 90% observed once, and the top ten hold 10% to 13%. The rearrangement joins TRBV2 to TRBJ1-6; D is perhaps TRBD1 (6 bases). The clonotype comes from an adult in good health. Here the sequenced sample was peripheral blood, taken on day 0 of MenACWY control vaccination. CDR3 sequence: CASRQGNRTPLHF. The CDR3, as DNA: TGTGCCAGCAGACAGGGAAATCGGACACCCCTCCACTTT.